This TCR beta chain was found in a study of spatial heterogeneity in lung cancer. On the study more broadly: The 55 to 90 donors had untreated early-stage non-small cell lung cancer.

This CDR3 is built from 14 residues. Trimming removed 5 bases from V and 4 bases from J, with 12 bases in between. CDR1 SGHAT and CDR2 FQNNGV come from the germline V gene. As for time point: blood at routine non-recurrence follow-up after resection. In each case, whole RNA from tumor, nontumor lung or frozen PBMC was sequenced unsorted. This clonotype was detected ten times or more. TCRdb independently ran MiXCR on the 5' RACE reads; one entry per CDR3 protein. The sample has 55,000 to 75,000 distinct CDR3 sequences, 7.5% to 10% seen once. The sequence came from a female donor with early-stage non-small cell lung cancer. This chain connects TRBV11-2 to TRBJ1-3, with D hard to call. Sequenced here: PBMCs, sampled at follow-up. The CDR3 DNA reads TGTGCCAGCAGCCTTAATCAGCGGGGAAACACCATATATTTT. This codes for CASSLNQRGNTIYF.